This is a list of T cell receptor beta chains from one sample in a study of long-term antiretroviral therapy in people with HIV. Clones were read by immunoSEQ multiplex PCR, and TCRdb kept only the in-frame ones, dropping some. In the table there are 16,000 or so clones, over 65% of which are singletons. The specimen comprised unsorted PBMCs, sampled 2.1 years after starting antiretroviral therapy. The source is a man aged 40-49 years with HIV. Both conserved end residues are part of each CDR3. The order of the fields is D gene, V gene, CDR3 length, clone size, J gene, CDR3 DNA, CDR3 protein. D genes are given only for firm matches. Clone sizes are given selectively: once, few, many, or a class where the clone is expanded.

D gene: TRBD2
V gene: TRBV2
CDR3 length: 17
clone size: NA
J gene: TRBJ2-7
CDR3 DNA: TGTGCCAGTATCCCGGGACTAGCGGGGCCCCTCTCCTACGAGCAGTACTTC
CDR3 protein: CASIPGLAGPLSYEQYF

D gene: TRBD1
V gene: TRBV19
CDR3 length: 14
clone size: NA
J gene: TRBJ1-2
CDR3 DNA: TGTGCCAGTAGTATAGCGGACAGGGAGATCCGCTACACCTTC
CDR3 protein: CASSIADREIRYTF

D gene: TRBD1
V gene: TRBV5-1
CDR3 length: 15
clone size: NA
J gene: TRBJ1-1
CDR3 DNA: TGCGCCAGCAGCTTGGCCCAGGGGGAGTTCACTGAAGCTTTCTTT
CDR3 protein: CASSLAQGEFTEAFF

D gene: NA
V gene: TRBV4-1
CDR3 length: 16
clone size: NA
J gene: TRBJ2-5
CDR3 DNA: TGCGCCAGTCGTGGATTGGGGGGGGGCCCTCAAGAGACCCAGTACTTC
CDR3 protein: CASRGLGGGPQETQYF

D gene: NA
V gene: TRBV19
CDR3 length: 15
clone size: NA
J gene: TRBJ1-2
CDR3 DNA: TGTGCCAGTAGTATACAGCGGGGGAACTACTATGGCTACACCTTC
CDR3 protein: CASSIQRGNYYGYTF

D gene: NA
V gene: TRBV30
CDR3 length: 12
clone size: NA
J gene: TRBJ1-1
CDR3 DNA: TGTGCCTGGCGCAGCGAGAACACTGAAGCTTTCTTT
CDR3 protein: CAWRSENTEAFF

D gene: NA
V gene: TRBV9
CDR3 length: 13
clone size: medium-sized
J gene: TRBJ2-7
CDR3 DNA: TGTGCCAGCAGCGCCCAATCATGGGACGAGCAGTACTTC
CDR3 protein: CASSAQSWDEQYF

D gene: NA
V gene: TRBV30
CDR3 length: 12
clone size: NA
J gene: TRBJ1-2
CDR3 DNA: TGTGCCTGGACCAGCACGGGTATCGGCTACACCTTC
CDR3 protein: CAWTSTGIGYTF

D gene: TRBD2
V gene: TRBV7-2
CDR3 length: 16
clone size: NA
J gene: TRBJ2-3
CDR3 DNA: TGTGCCAGCAGCTTTATGACTAGCGGGGGCACAGATACGCAGTATTTT
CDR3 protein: CASSFMTSGGTDTQYF

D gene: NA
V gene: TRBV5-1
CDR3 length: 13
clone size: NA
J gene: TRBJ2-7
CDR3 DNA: TGCGCCAGCAGCTTTAGTACAGGGTCCGAGCAGTACTTC
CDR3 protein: CASSFSTGSEQYF

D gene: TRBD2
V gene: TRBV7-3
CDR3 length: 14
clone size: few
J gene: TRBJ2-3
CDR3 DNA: TGTGCCAGCAGCGGCGGGAGGGTAGCAGATACGCAGTATTTT
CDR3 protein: CASSGGRVADTQYF

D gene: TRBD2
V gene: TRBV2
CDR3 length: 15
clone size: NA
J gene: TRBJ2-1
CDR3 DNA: TGTGCCAGCAGTCCTCGCGGGGGGGCCTACAATGAGCAGTTCTTC
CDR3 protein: CASSPRGGAYNEQFF

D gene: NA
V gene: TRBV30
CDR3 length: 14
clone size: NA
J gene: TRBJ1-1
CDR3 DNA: TGTGCCTGGAGTGGCTTAGGGATGAACACTGAAGCTTTCTTT
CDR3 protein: CAWSGLGMNTEAFF

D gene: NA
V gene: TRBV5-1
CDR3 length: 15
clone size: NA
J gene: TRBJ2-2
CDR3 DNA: TGCGCCAGCAGCTCCAAAGGGGAGAACACCGGGGAGCTGTTTTTT
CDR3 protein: CASSSKGENTGELFF

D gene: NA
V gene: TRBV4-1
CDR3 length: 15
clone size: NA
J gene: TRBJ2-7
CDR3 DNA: TGCGCCAGCAGCCAAGTAGGGTCAGCTGTCTACGAGCAGTACTTC
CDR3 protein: CASSQVGSAVYEQYF

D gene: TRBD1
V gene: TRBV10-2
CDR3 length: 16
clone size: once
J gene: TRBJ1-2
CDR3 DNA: TGCGCCAGCAGTGTCGATAGAACAGGGGGCGCGAAAGGCTACACCTTC
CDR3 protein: CASSVDRTGGAKGYTF

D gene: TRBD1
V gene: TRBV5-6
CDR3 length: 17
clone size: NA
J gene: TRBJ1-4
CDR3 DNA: TGTGCCAGCAGCTCTCCGGGACAGGGAACAACTAATGAAAAACTGTTTTTT
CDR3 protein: CASSSPGQGTTNEKLFF

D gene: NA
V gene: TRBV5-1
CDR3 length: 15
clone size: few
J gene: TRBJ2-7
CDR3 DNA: TGCGCCAGCAGCTCGGAGGGACCGGTGATCCACGAGCAGTACTTC
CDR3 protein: CASSSEGPVIHEQYF

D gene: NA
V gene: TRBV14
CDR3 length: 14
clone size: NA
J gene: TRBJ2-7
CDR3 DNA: TGTGCCAGCAGCCATGACGGGACAACCTACGAGCAGTACTTC
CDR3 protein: CASSHDGTTYEQYF

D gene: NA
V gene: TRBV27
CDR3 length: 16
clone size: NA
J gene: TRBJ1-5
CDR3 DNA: TGTGCCAGCAGTCCATCAGCACCCCGCCCCAATCAGCCCCAGCATTTT
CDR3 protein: CASSPSAPRPNQPQHF

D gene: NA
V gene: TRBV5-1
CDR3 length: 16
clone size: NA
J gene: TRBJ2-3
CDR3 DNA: TGCGCCAGCAGCTGGGAAGGGGGGACTTCCACAGATACGCAGTATTTT
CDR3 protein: CASSWEGGTSTDTQYF

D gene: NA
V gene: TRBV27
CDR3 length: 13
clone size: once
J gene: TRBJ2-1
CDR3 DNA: TGTGCCAGCAGTTATCGGACGTACAATGAGCAGTTCTTC
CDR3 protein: CASSYRTYNEQFF

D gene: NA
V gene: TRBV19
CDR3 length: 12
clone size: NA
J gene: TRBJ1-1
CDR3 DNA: TGTGCCAGTAGTATTGGGAGGCTAGAAGCTTTCTTT
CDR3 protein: CASSIGRLEAFF